Presented here are 5 T cell receptor beta chains from one specimen sequenced in a study of T cells in Graves' hyperthyroidism and ophthalmopathy. Researchers amplified the TCR beta CDR3 regions from RNA transcripts. HTBI primers were employed in a first-round RT-PCR of the TCR CDR3. One entry per CDR3 protein, called by TCRdb with MiXCR from the multiplex PCR reads. The data show about 410,000 distinct CDR3 sequences, approximately 14% seen once. Sequences were obtained from blood. The receptors shown here come from a man aged 18-30 years with Graves' ophthalmopathy.

For this clonotype: One end of the junction varies from germline; a read error may be responsible. This chain uses TRBV5-1 with TRBJ1-1, with D possibly TRBD1 on 5 matching bases. Germline CDR1 reads SGHRS; CDR2 reads YFSETQ. This CDR3 comprises 12 residues. For the CDR3, the DNA is TGTGCCAGCAGCCGACCGACCGGGGGAGCTTTCTTT. Translated: CASSRPTGGAFF.

This clonotype has at least ten counts. The chain has TRBV10-2 and TRBJ2-5, with 13 bases that match TRBD2. Germline trimming cut 3 bases from V and 4 bases from J; bases unmatched to any gene: 2. Per the germline V gene, CDR1 is WSHSY and CDR2 is SAAADI. This CDR3 region has 15 residues. The CDR3 DNA sequence: TGCGCCAGCAGTGACGGACTAGCGGGAGTAGAGACCCAGTACTTC. Its protein product is CASSDGLAGVETQYF.

The chain couples TRBV30 to TRBJ1-1; possible D gene TRBD1, 5 bases. Trimming removed 1 base at V and 1 base at J, with 19 bases between. CDR1 and CDR2 from the germline V gene are GTSNPN and SVGIG (reference sequence). The CDR3 extends over 17 amino acids. The CDR3 protein is CAWSAYLQGGRNTEAFF. CDR3 DNA: TGTGCCTGGAGTGCGTATCTCCAGGGCGGCAGGAACACTGAAGCTTTCTTT.

Comments on this clonotype: Being one base from a much bigger clone, this may be a read error. The chain employs TRBV30 and TRBJ2-7, with D uncertain. Germline CDR1 reads GTSNPN; CDR2 reads SVGIG (reference sequence). This CDR3 has 11 residues. CDR3 nucleotides: TGTGCCTGGAGTGTACCCTACGAGCGGTACTTC. This codes for CAWSVPYERYF. Combining the CDR3 with reference TRBV30 and TRBJ2-7 gives the whole variable domain SQTIHQWPATLVQPVGSPLSLECTVEGTSNPNLYWYRQAAGRGLQLLFYSVGIGQISSEVPQNLSASRPQDRQFILSSKKLLLSDSGFYLCAWSVPYERYFGPGTRLTVT.

This chain uses TRBV7-9 with TRBJ2-3, with 7 bases aligning to TRBD1. The V gene's germline CDR1 is SEHNR and CDR2 FQNEAQ (reference sequence). J lost 2 bases, V lost 7 bases, and 12 bases had no gene match. The CDR3 runs to 16 residues. The CDR3 is CASTPPGGSDTDTQYF. The DNA for the CDR3 is TGTGCCAGCACCCCACCAGGGGGATCGGACACAGATACGCAGTATTTT.